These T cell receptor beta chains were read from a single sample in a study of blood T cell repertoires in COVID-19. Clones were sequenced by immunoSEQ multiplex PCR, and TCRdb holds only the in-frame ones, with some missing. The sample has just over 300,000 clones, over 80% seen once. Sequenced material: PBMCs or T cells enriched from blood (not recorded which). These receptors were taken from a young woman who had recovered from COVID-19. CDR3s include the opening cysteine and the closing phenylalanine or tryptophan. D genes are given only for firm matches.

CDR3: CASSLRGQVLSNQPQHF
V: TRBV28
length: 17
D: TRBD1
J: TRBJ1-5

CDR3: CASLGGSTYEQYF
V: TRBV28
length: 13
D: TRBD1
J: TRBJ2-7

CDR3: CASSWRTGTGKRVEQFF
V: TRBV5-1
length: 17
D: TRBD1
J: TRBJ2-1

CDR3: CASSFTAGAIEAFF
V: TRBV7-2
length: 14
D: .
J: TRBJ1-1

CDR3: CASSVSAGRNSRGYTF
V: TRBV9
length: 16
D: .
J: TRBJ1-2

CDR3: CASSLGVGNTGELFF
V: TRBV5-6
length: 15
D: .
J: TRBJ2-2

CDR3: CASSVQGVGQPQHF
V: TRBV19
length: 14
D: TRBD1
J: TRBJ1-5

CDR3: CASSLPPGLRDYGYTF
V: TRBV7-2
length: 16
D: .
J: TRBJ1-2

CDR3: CASSQVKQNTEAFF
V: TRBV6-5
length: 14
D: .
J: TRBJ1-1

CDR3: CASSLTGLAGYTF
V: TRBV5-6
length: 13
D: .
J: TRBJ1-2

CDR3: CASSYTSESYEQYF
V: TRBV6-2/TRBV6-3
length: 14
D: TRBD2
J: TRBJ2-7

CDR3: CASSPPTSGGTDTQYF
V: TRBV5-1
length: 16
D: TRBD2
J: TRBJ2-3

CDR3: CASSKAGVAKAFF
V: TRBV27
length: 13
D: .
J: TRBJ1-1

CDR3: CASSPSPTGELFF
V: TRBV5-6
length: 13
D: .
J: TRBJ2-2

CDR3: CAWMQGTGRETQYF
V: TRBV30
length: 14
D: .
J: TRBJ2-5

CDR3: CASSQEVPGNTEAFF
V: TRBV4-3
length: 15
D: .
J: TRBJ1-1

CDR3: CASSFTGAAGNIQYF
V: TRBV5-1
length: 15
D: TRBD1
J: TRBJ2-4

CDR3: CASSVAGILTSELFF
V: TRBV9
length: 15
D: .
J: TRBJ2-2

CDR3: CASSLVRGPQETQYF
V: TRBV7-2
length: 15
D: TRBD1
J: TRBJ2-5

CDR3: CSASRDTGGNQPQHF
V: TRBV20-1
length: 15
D: .
J: TRBJ1-5

CDR3: CASSLAGQAHLAFF
V: TRBV11-2
length: 14
D: TRBD1
J: TRBJ1-1

CDR3: CASSFGDRGGSGTEAFF
V: TRBV7-9
length: 17
D: TRBD1
J: TRBJ1-1

CDR3: CASSQGGLAGGITDTQYF
V: TRBV4-2
length: 18
D: TRBD2
J: TRBJ2-3

CDR3: CASSGHTIYTEAFF
V: TRBV2
length: 14
D: .
J: TRBJ1-1

CDR3: CASSLAQGGYGYTF
V: TRBV7-2
length: 14
D: TRBD1
J: TRBJ1-2

CDR3: CASSTGLAGGLSSYEQYF
V: TRBV19
length: 18
D: TRBD2
J: TRBJ2-7

CDR3: CASSLVRDAGGQYF
V: TRBV13
length: 14
D: TRBD2
J: TRBJ2-5

CDR3: CASSVEVSGDSPLHF
V: TRBV9
length: 15
D: .
J: TRBJ1-6

CDR3: CSASLRTQYF
V: TRBV20-1
length: 10
D: .
J: TRBJ2-5

CDR3: CATSDPGTGQETQYF
V: TRBV24-1
length: 15
D: TRBD1
J: TRBJ2-5

CDR3: CASSAGTGGFTEAFF
V: TRBV5-1
length: 15
D: TRBD1
J: TRBJ1-1

CDR3: CASSFGGNTGELFF
V: TRBV7-7
length: 14
D: .
J: TRBJ2-2

CDR3: CASSTTGVNEKLFF
V: TRBV19
length: 14
D: .
J: TRBJ1-4

CDR3: CASSDRQFNEKLFF
V: TRBV6-5
length: 14
D: .
J: TRBJ1-4

CDR3: CASRGQGYVNYGYTF
V: TRBV19
length: 15
D: TRBD1
J: TRBJ1-2

CDR3: CSTFGNYGYTF
V: TRBV20-1
length: 11
D: .
J: TRBJ1-2

CDR3: CASSLGRGTDTQYF
V: TRBV7-7
length: 14
D: .
J: TRBJ2-3

CDR3: CASSLSRVAETQYF
V: TRBV28
length: 14
D: .
J: TRBJ2-5

CDR3: CASSLSPGQAREKLFF
V: TRBV3-1/TRBV3-2
length: 16
D: .
J: TRBJ1-4

CDR3: CASSYGHWEQYF
V: TRBV6-5
length: 12
D: .
J: TRBJ2-7

CDR3: CASSRLAGEDEQYF
V: TRBV27
length: 14
D: TRBD2
J: TRBJ2-7

CDR3: CASSLSHPGNSPLHF
V: TRBV27
length: 15
D: .
J: TRBJ1-6

CDR3: CASSRSRQEYSGNTIYF
V: TRBV18
length: 17
D: .
J: TRBJ1-3

CDR3: CASSEGTGQWEKLFF
V: TRBV6-1
length: 15
D: TRBD1
J: TRBJ1-4

CDR3: CASSLDPGGTYEQYF
V: TRBV7-2
length: 15
D: .
J: TRBJ2-7